These 27 T cell receptor beta chains were all obtained from the same sample, sequenced in a study of regulatory T cells in long-lasting Graves disease. Described time point: persistent/refractory GD, antithyroid drugs over 5 years with positive TRAb. RNA isolated from PBMCs was used to make the TCR library. According to the study, TCR beta libraries were built with iRepertoire HTBI primers and CDR3-region Arm-PCR. TCRdb processed the multiplex PCR reads anew with MiXCR; each CDR3 protein has one entry. The table has about 470,000 distinct CDR3 sequences, roughly 20% seen once. The source was peripheral blood mononuclear cells (PBMCs), collected when the disease was refractory, from a patient treated with antithyroid drugs. The receptors stem from a female donor with Graves disease.

This clonotype has just a few counts. This chain joins TRBV7-9 and TRBJ2-7, with D unresolved. The V end was cut by 5 bases, the J end by 3 bases, with 8 bases between. The germline gives CDR1 SEHNR, CDR2 FQNEAQ (reference sequence). There are 12 residues in the CDR3. CDR3 protein: CASSKVFYEQYF. The CDR3 DNA reads TGTGCCAGCAGCAAGGTTTTCTACGAGCAGTACTTC.

The V and J genes are TRBV28 and TRBJ1-1; D gene unclear. CDR3 length equals 13 residues. Trimming shortened V by 6 bases and J by 6 bases, and 14 bases separated the two germline ends. Germline CDR1 reads MDHEN; CDR2 reads SYDVKM. This CDR3 reads CASSSIFMAEAFF. The CDR3 DNA reads TGTGCCAGCAGCTCCATTTTTATGGCTGAAGCTTTCTTT.

This clonotype was recorded a few times. The chain employs TRBV2 and TRBJ2-4; TRBD1 matches at 7 bases. The CDR3 contains 15 residues. J was trimmed by 3 bases and V by 8 bases; bases with no gene match: 10. Germline V CDR1 and CDR2: SNHLY, FYNNEI. The CDR3 region has the DNA TGTGCCAGCGAGGACAGGCGAAATTACAAAAACATTCAGTACTTC. This sequence encodes CASEDRRNYKNIQYF.

Only a few counts were recorded for this clonotype. The chain couples TRBV5-6 to TRBJ1-5, with D maybe TRBD1 (5 bases). This CDR3 spans 15 amino acids. Germline assignment: CDR1 SGHDT and CDR2 YYEEEE. The V end was cut by 7 bases, the J end by 0 bases, with 14 bases between. The CDR3 bases are TGTGCCAGCCAAAGAAGGGGAGCTAGCAATCAGCCCCAGCATTTT. Its protein is CASQRRGASNQPQHF.

Only a few counts were recorded for this clonotype. The rearrangement uses TRBV7-9 and TRBJ2-5; 7 bases fit TRBD2. CDR1 is SEHNR, CDR2 FQNEAQ, per germline (reference sequence). The CDR3 runs 16 residues. V lost 5 bases and J lost 2; bases outside the gene matches: 11. In DNA form, the CDR3 reads TGTGCCAGCAGCCCCTGGGGGGGAGGGCGGCAAGAGACCCAGTACTTC. This codes for CASSPWGGGRQETQYF.

The chain carries TRBV30 and TRBJ1-3, with D maybe TRBD1 (6 bases). Germline CDR1 is GTSNPN and CDR2 is SVGIG (reference sequence). V was clipped by 2 bases and J by 1 base, with 9 bases between them. The CDR3 totals 14 residues. CDR3 in DNA: TGTGCCTGGAGTACAGGGCAATCTGGAAACACCATATATTTT. Its translation: CAWSTGQSGNTIYF.

This clonotype was observed many times. V and J are TRBV7-9 and TRBJ2-7; D call uncertain. The germline V gene has CDR1 SEHNR and CDR2 FQNEAQ (reference sequence). The CDR3 runs to 13 residues. Trimming took 2 bases from V and 5 from J, leaving 10 bases between them. CDR3 nucleotide sequence: TGTGCCAGCAGCTTATCCAGGTATGACGAGCAGTACTTC. Its protein product is CASSLSRYDEQYF. The complete variable domain, with remaining parts taken from reference TRBV7-9 and TRBJ2-7, reads DTGVSQNPRHKITKRGQNVTFRCDPISEHNRLYWYRQTLGQGPEFLTYFQNEAQLEKSRLLSDRFSAERPKGSFSTLEIQRTEQGDSAMYLCASSLSRYDEQYFGPGTRLTVT.

This clonotype was recorded at least ten times. V gene TRBV18 combines with J gene TRBJ1-5; tentative D call: TRBD1 (5 bases). The CDR3 contains 15 residues. Germline assignment: CDR1 KGHSH and CDR2 LQKENI. Trimming cost V 1 base and J 6 bases, with 13 bases left between them. Here the CDR3 reads CASSPLPQGGQPQHF. The CDR3 DNA is TGTGCCAGCTCACCACTTCCCCAGGGTGGTCAGCCCCAGCATTTT. The full variable domain, completed using reference TRBV18 and TRBJ1-5, is NAGVMQNPRHLVRRRGQEARLRCSPMKGHSHVYWYRQLPEEGLKFMVYLQKENIIDESGMPKERFSAEFPKEGPSILRIQQVVRGDSAAYFCASSPLPQGGQPQHFGDGTRLSIL.

The table lists this clonotype with a few counts. This chain joins TRBV10-3 and TRBJ1-5; D ambiguous. The germline CDR1 and CDR2 sequences are ENHRY and SYGVKD. V dropped 6 bases and J dropped 4 bases, with 10 bases sitting between them. The CDR3 has 13 amino acids. The CDR3 DNA reads TGTGCCATCAGCGTTACAGTTAATCAGCCCCAGCATTTT. Its protein is CAISVTVNQPQHF.

Remarks on this clonotype: A much larger clone differs by one base, so this may be a read error. This chain uses TRBV20-1 with TRBJ1-4, with D possibly TRBD1 on 6 matching bases. CDR3 length: 15 residues. CDR1 and CDR2 (germline): DFQATT, SNEGSKA (reference sequence). The CDR3 region is CSTREIGRGNEKLFF. DNA for the CDR3: TGCAGTACTAGAGAAATAGGCAGGGGCAATGAAAAACTGTTTTTT.

This clonotype was counted a few times. The chain joins TRBV30 to TRBJ1-1; D gene uncertain. Between the trimmed V and J ends, which lost 0 bases and 4 bases, there was a span of 9 bases. The CDR3 loop spans 13 amino acids. Germline V gene sequence: CDR1 GTSNPN, CDR2 SVGIG (reference sequence). Here the CDR3 reads CAWSVLIGTEAFF. In DNA form, the CDR3 reads TGTGCCTGGAGTGTACTGATAGGCACTGAAGCTTTCTTT.

This clonotype was counted between two and nine times. A much larger clone lies one base from this, so it may be a read error. The CDR3 protein is CASNAVWPSNSDEQYF. The DNA of the CDR3 is TGTGCCAGCAACGCTGTGTGGCCCTCTAATAGCGACGAGCAGTACTTC. The V and J genes are TRBV11-2 and TRBJ2-7; D might be TRBD2 (5 bases). The V gene lost 7 bases and the J gene lost 5 bases, with 24 bases spanning the gap. Germline V gives CDR1 SGHAT, CDR2 FQNNGV. The CDR3 runs 16 residues.

The chain employs TRBV10-3 and TRBJ1-6; no reliable D call. This CDR3 comprises 12 residues. Germline CDR1 is ENHRY and CDR2 is SYGVKD. The V and J ends lost 0 bases and 10 bases respectively, with 4 bases between them. CDR3 in amino acids: CAISESTSPLHF. The CDR3 DNA reads TGTGCCATCAGTGAGTCCACCTCACCCCTCCACTTT.

The table lists this clonotype with a few counts. The chain joins TRBV14 to TRBJ1-2; TRBD1 aligns across 9 bases. V lost 1 base and J lost 2; bases outside the gene matches: 2. This CDR3 is built from 15 residues. Per germline, CDR1 SGHDN and CDR2 FVKESK. The CDR3 DNA is TGTGCCAGCAGCCAAGTGGGACAGGGAAACTATGGCTACACCTTC. Translation gives CASSQVGQGNYGYTF.

This clonotype was recorded many times. The V call is TRBV12-3 or TRBV12-4, the J call TRBJ1-1; 8 bases line up with TRBD1. Germline trimming cut 4 bases from V and 3 bases from J; bases unmatched to any gene: 7. CDR3 length: 15 residues. The CDR3: CASSYPQGADTEAFF. CDR3 coding DNA: TGTGCCAGCAGTTACCCGCAGGGGGCGGACACTGAAGCTTTCTTT.

This clonotype was seen a handful of times. The V gene is TRBV5-1, the J gene TRBJ2-4; TRBD2 aligns across 9 bases. CDR3 length: 16 amino acids. Trimming at V came to 1 base and at J to 0 bases, leaving 2 bases not matched to a gene. The germline CDR1 and CDR2 sequences are SGHRS and YFSETQ. The CDR3 nucleotides are TGCGCCAGCAGCTTGATGACTAGCGGAGCCAAAAACATTCAGTACTTC. This gives the protein CASSLMTSGAKNIQYF.

This clonotype was counted at least ten times. The CDR3 reads CASSWVPGLQETQYF. As DNA, the CDR3 is TGTGCCAGCAGCTGGGTCCCGGGACTCCAAGAGACCCAGTACTTC. The V call is TRBV11-2, the J call TRBJ2-5; D might be TRBD2 (6 bases). CDR1 and CDR2 (germline): SGHAT, FQNNGV. CDR3 length: 15 amino acids. V gave up 4 bases and J gave up 1 base, with 13 bases separating them.

The chain joins TRBV4-3 to TRBJ2-5; 9 bases map to TRBD2. The CDR3 is made up of 16 amino acids. Germline-derived CDR1 and CDR2 are LGHNA and YSLEER. Trimming removed 4 bases from V and 2 bases from J; junction bases left unmatched: 8. CDR3 in amino acids: CASSPSAGGGQETQYF. The CDR3 DNA sequence: TGCGCCAGCAGCCCGTCAGCGGGAGGTGGGCAAGAGACCCAGTACTTC.

J is TRBJ2-7 and V is TRBV29-1, with D perhaps matching TRBD1 (7 bases). The length of the CDR3 is 15 residues. The germline V gene has CDR1 SQVTM and CDR2 ANQGSEA. V was trimmed by 0 bases and J by 5 bases, leaving 17 bases between them. DNA for the CDR3: TGCAGCGTTGAAGATCAGGTGGCAGGGGGGAACGAGCAGTACTTC. Translated, it gives CSVEDQVAGGNEQYF.

The chain links TRBV18 to TRBJ2-3, with D perhaps TRBD1 or TRBD2 (5 bases each). Germline CDR1 and CDR2: KGHSH and LQKENI. Trimming removed 4 bases at V and 4 bases at J, with 9 bases between. The CDR3 has 13 residues. The CDR3 loop is CASSRGLPDTQYF. CDR3 nucleotides: TGTGCCAGCTCACGGGGGTTGCCAGATACGCAGTATTTT.

The V gene is TRBV6-2 or TRBV6-3, the J gene TRBJ2-5; perhaps TRBD2 as D (5 bases). The V gene lost 2 bases and the J gene lost 2 bases, with 24 bases spanning the gap. Germline lookup yields CDR1 MNHEY and CDR2 SVGEGT. The CDR3 runs to 19 residues. CDR3 DNA: TGTGCCAGCAGTTACCCCGACCCTCCGTCGGCGGACTTGCAAGAGACCCAGTACTTC. Translating gives CASSYPDPPSADLQETQYF.

This clonotype was counted a few times. The chain is built from TRBV11-2 and TRBJ2-7, with D hard to call. CDR1 is SGHAT, CDR2 FQNNGV, per germline. The CDR3 is 12 amino acids. V lost 11 bases, J lost 6 bases, and 17 bases lay in between. CDR3 region: CASRDVGLEQYF. The CDR3 nucleotides are TGTGCCTCACGTGATGTCGGTCTCGAGCAGTACTTC.

This clonotype was counted at least ten times. The chain has TRBV28 and TRBJ1-2; D remains ambiguous. This CDR3 is 17 amino acids long. CDR1 and CDR2 from the germline V gene are MDHEN and SYDVKM. Trimming took off 4 bases at V and 0 bases at J, with 18 bases between the two ends. The DNA of the CDR3 is TGTGCCAGCAGTTACTTCCGGAGGAGGTCCGCTAACTATGGCTACACCTTC. Protein product: CASSYFRRRSANYGYTF.

This clonotype has only a few counts. J is TRBJ2-7 and V is TRBV7-2, with TRBD1 matching over 7 bases. In germline, CDR1 is SGHTA, CDR2 FQGNSA. The CDR3 runs to 17 residues. V trimming: 1 base; J trimming: 0 bases; junction bases outside the gene matches: 9. CDR3 residues: CASSLGLTGASSYEQYF. DNA of the CDR3: TGTGCCAGCAGCTTAGGGCTTACAGGGGCAAGCTCCTACGAGCAGTACTTC. Filled out from reference TRBV7-2 and TRBJ2-7, the complete variable domain reads GAGVSQSPSNKVTEKGKDVELRCDPISGHTALYWYRQSLGQGLEFLIYFQGNSAPDKSGLPSDRFSAERTGGSVSTLTIQRTQQEDSAVYLCASSLGLTGASSYEQYFGPGTRLTVT.

The rearrangement uses TRBV5-1 and TRBJ1-1; D is undetermined. The CDR3 has 12 residues. The germline gives CDR1 SGHRS, CDR2 YFSETQ. Deletions cut 1 base from V and 5 bases from J, with 6 bases between. CDR3 DNA sequence: TGCGCCAGCAGCTTGACTGAAACTGAAGCTTTCTTT. Translating gives CASSLTETEAFF.

This clonotype showed up many times. The chain carries TRBV3-1 and TRBJ1-1; D call uncertain. This CDR3 is 15 amino acids long. Between the trimmed V and J ends, which lost 0 bases and 0 bases, there was a span of 8 bases. Germline loops: CDR1 LGHDT, CDR2 YNNKEL (reference sequence). CDR3 sequence reads: CASSQEAGLNTEAFF. The CDR3 DNA reads TGTGCCAGCAGCCAAGAGGCAGGCTTGAACACTGAAGCTTTCTTT.

This clonotype has a handful of counts. The chain links TRBV28 to TRBJ1-6; D is ambiguous. Trimming stripped 7 bases from V and 0 bases from J, with 10 bases between. Looked up from germline, CDR1 is MDHEN and CDR2 is SYDVKM. The CDR3 has 15 residues. CDR3 coding DNA: TGTGCCAGCACCGATACTCACTCCTATAATTCACCCCTCCACTTT. Translating it yields CASTDTHSYNSPLHF.